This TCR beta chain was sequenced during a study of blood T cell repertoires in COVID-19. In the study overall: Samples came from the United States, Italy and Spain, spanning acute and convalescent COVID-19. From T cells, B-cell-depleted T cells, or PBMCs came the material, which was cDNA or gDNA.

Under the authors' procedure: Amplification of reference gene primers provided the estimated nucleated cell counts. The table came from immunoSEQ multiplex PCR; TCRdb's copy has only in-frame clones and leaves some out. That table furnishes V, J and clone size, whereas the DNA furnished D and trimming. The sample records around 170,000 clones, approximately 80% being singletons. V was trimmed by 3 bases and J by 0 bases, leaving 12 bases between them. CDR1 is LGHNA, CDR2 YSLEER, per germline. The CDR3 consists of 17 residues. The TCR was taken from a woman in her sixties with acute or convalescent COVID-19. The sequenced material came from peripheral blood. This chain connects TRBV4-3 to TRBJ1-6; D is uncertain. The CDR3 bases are TGCGCCAGCAGCCACACTCGGGAGAGCTCCTATAATTCACCCCTCCACTTT. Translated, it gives CASSHTRESSYNSPLHF.